The source of this T cell receptor (beta chain) is a study of glioma-infiltrating T cells. Regarding the study as a whole: Gliomas, especially low-grade, showed above-expected tissue-blood divergence; non-neoplastic patients showed below.

Using RNA template, CDR3s of TCR alpha and beta were amplified with iRepertoire arm-PCR. One-step reverse transcription and amplification started from about 100-400 ng of tissue mRNA or PBMC total RNA. TCRdb ran MiXCR on the multiplex PCR reads and lists one entry per CDR3 protein. In the table there are 90,000 to 100,000 distinct CDR3 sequences, around 37% of which are singletons. As to this clonotype: What it binds is unknown.

The sample taken for sequencing was glioma tissue, nonneoplastic brain tissue, or PBMCs (not recorded which). The TCR sequence derives from a human donor with low-grade glioma or glioblastoma, undergoing nonglioma brain surgery, or in good health (not recorded which).

CDR3 protein: CASSAGLRYEQFF. The CDR3 region has the DNA TGCGCCAGCAGCGCGGGACTGCGCTACGAGCAGTTCTTC. The chain recombines TRBV5-1 with TRBJ2-1, with D perhaps matching TRBD2 (6 bases). From germline, CDR1 is SGHRS and CDR2 YFSETQ. The germline V and J ends were trimmed by 4 bases and 10 bases, with 15 bases remaining between them. The CDR3 covers 13 residues.